Described below is a single T cell receptor beta chain sequence and its context. Its specificity is not known. The use of a sample-barcoded 5' primer and a J-beta primer mix characterized a second PCR of 7 to 11 cycles. MiXCR, run by TCRdb on the 5' RACE reads, gives a single entry per CDR3 protein. The sample lists 1,500,000 or so distinct CDR3 sequences, about 45% occurring once. The data belong to a study of blood T cells in healthy people across ages. Study-level findings and limits: Estimates based on one million T cells were treated as lower bounds.

Per germline, CDR1 DFQATT and CDR2 SNEGSKA (reference sequence). Trimming left V 4 bases short and J 6 bases short, with 9 bases between. CDR3 length: 12 amino acids. The chain has TRBV20-1 and TRBJ2-2; D gene ambiguous. This clonotype was sampled from a woman aged 18-29 years in good health. The sequenced material came from blood. As DNA, the CDR3 is TGCAGTGCTATGGCCCCCGCCGGGGAGCTGTTTTTT. It codes for CSAMAPAGELFF.